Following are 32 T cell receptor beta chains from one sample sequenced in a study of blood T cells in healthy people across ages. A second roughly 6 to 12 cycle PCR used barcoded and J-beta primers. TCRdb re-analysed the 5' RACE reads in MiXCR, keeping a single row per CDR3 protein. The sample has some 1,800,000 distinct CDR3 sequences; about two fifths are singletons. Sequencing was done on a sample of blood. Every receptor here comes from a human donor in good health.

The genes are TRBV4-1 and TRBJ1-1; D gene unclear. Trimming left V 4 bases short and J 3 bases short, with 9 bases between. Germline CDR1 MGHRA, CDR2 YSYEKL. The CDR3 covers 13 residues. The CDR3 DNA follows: TGCGCCAGCAGCCGAGAGAGTTACACTGAAGCTTTCTTT. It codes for CASSRESYTEAFF.

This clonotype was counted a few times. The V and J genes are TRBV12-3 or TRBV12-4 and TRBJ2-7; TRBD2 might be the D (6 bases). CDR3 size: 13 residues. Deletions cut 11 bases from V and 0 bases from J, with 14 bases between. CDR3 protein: CAASRGDSYEQYF. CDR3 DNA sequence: TGTGCCGCATCGCGGGGCGACTCCTACGAGCAGTACTTC.

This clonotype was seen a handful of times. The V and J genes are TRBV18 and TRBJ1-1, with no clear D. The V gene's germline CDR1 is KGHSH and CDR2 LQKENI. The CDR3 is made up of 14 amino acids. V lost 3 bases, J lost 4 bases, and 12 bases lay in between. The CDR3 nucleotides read TGTGCCAGCTCACCGTCGGCAGCCACCACTGAAGCTTTCTTT. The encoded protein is CASSPSAATTEAFF.

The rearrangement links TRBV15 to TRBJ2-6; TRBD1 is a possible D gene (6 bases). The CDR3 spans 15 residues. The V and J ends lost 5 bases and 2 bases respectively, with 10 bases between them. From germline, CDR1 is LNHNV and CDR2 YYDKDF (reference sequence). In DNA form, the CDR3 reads TGTGCCACCAGCCAGGACAGCGCTGGGGCCAACGTCCTGACTTTC. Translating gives CATSQDSAGANVLTF.

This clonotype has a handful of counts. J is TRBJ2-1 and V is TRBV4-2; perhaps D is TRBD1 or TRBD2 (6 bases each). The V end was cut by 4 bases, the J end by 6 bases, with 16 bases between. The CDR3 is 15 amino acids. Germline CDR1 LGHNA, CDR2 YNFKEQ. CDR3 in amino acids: CASSPVKGGSNEQFF. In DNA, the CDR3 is TGTGCCAGCAGCCCTGTAAAGGGGGGTTCCAATGAGCAGTTCTTC.

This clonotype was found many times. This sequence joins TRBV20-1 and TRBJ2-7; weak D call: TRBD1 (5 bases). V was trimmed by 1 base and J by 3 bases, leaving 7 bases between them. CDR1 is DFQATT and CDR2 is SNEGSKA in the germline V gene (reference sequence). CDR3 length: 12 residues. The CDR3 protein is CSARVQDYEQYF. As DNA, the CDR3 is TGCAGTGCTAGAGTACAGGACTACGAGCAGTACTTC.

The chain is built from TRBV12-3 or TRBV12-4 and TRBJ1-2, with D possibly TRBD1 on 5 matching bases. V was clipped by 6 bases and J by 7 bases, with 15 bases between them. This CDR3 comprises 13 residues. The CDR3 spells CASSPGPGPGYTF. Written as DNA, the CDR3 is TGTGCCAGCAGCCCGGGACCAGGTCCTGGCTACACCTTC.

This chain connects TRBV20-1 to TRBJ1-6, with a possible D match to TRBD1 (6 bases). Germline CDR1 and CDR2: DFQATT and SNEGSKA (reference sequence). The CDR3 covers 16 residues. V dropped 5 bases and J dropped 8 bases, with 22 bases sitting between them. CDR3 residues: CSALNPTGTLDSPLHF. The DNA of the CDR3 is TGCAGTGCTCTAAACCCTACCGGGACACTTGATTCACCCCTCCACTTT.

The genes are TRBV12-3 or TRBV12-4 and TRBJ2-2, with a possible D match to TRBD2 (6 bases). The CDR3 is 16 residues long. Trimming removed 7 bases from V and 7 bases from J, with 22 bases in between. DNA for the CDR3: TGTGCCAGCAATCAGTTGGAGGGTGGGGCCTACGGGGAGCTGTTTTTT. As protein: CASNQLEGGAYGELFF.

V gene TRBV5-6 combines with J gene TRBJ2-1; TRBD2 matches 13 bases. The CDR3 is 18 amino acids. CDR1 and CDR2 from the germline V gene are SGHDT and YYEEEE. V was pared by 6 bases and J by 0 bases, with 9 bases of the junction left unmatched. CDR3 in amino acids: CASNPTSGGLFSYNEQFF. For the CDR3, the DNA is TGTGCCAGCAACCCGACTAGCGGGGGGCTCTTCTCCTACAATGAGCAGTTCTTC.

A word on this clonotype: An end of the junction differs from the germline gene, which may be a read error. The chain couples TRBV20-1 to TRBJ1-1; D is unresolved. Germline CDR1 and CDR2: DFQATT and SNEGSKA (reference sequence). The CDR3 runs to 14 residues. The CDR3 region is CSAGDPRRNTEAFF. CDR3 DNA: TGCAGTGCTGGAGATCCGAGGCGGAACACTGAAGCTTTCTTT.

The CDR3 DNA reads TGTGCCAGCAGTGAAGCGTTGATAACTGAAGCTTTCTTT. Its protein is CASSEALITEAFF. The chain recombines TRBV6-1 with TRBJ1-1; D is unclear. This CDR3 region has 13 residues. Germline CDR1 reads MNHNS; CDR2 reads SASEGT. V was pared by 0 bases and J by 5 bases, with 7 bases between.

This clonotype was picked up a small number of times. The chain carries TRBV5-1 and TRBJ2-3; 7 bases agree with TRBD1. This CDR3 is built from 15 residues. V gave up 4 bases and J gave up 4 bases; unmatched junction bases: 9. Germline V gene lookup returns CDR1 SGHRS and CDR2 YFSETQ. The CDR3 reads CASSLSGTVADTQYF. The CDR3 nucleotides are TGCGCCAGCAGCCTCTCAGGGACAGTGGCAGATACGCAGTATTTT.

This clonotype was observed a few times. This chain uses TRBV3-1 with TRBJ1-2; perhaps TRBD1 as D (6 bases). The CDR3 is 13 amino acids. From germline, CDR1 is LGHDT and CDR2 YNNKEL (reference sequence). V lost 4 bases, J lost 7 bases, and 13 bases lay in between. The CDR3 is CASSPSGGRGYTF. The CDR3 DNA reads TGTGCCAGCAGCCCGAGCGGGGGCCGTGGCTACACCTTC.

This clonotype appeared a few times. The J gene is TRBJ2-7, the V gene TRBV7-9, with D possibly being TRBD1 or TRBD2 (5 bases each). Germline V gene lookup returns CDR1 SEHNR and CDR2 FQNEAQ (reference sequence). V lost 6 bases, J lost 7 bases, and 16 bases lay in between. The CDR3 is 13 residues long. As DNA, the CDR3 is TGTGCCAGCAGGGGACCCTTTGCTCCGGAGCAGTACTTC. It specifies CASRGPFAPEQYF.

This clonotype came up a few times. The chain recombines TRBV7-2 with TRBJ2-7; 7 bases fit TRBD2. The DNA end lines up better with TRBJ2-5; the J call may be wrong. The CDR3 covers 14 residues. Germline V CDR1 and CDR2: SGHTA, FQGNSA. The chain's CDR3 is CASSLFGLDETQYF. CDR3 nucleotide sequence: TGTGCCAGCAGCTTATTTGGACTAGACGAGACCCAGTACTTC.

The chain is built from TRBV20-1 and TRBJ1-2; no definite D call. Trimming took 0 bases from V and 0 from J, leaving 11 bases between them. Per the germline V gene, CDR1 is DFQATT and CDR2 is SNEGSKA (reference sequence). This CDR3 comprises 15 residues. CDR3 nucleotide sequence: TGCAGTGCTAGAGACCCCTCCGTGGCTAACTATGGCTACACCTTC. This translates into CSARDPSVANYGYTF.

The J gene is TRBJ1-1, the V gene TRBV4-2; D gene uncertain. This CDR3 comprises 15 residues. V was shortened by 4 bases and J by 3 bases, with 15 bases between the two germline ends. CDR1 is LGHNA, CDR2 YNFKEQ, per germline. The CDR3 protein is CASSPTLDGDTEAFF. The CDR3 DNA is TGTGCCAGCAGCCCAACTCTAGACGGGGACACTGAAGCTTTCTTT.

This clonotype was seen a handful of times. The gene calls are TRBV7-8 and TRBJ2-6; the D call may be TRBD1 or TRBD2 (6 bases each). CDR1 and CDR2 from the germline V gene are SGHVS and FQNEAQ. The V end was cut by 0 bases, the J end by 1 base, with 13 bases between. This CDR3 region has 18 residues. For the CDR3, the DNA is TGTGCCAGCAGCTTAGCGCGTATAGGGGGGTCTGGGGCCAACGTCCTGACTTTC. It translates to CASSLARIGGSGANVLTF. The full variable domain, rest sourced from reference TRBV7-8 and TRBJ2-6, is GAGVSQSPRYKVAKRGQDVALRCDPISGHVSLFWYQQALGQGPEFLTYFQNEAQLDKSGLPSDRFFAERPEGSVSTLKIQRTQQEDSAVYLCASSLARIGGSGANVLTFGAGSRLTVL.

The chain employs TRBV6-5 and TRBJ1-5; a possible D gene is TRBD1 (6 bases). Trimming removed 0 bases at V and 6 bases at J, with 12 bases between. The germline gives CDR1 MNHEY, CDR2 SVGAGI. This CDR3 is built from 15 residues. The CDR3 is CASSYSRGAGQPQHF. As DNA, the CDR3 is TGTGCCAGCAGTTACTCGAGGGGGGCCGGTCAGCCCCAGCATTTT.

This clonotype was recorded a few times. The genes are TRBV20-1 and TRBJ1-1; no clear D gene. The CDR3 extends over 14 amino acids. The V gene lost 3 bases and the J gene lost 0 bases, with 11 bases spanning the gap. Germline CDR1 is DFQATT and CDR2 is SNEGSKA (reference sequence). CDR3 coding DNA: TGCAGTGCTAGGGTGTCACACATGAACACTGAAGCTTTCTTT. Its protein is CSARVSHMNTEAFF.

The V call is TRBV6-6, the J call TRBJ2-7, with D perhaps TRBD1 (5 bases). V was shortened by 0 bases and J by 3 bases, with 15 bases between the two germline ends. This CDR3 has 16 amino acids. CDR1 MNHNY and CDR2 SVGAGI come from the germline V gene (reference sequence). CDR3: CASSYSGQGGNYEQYF. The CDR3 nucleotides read TGTGCCAGCAGTTACTCTGGGCAGGGCGGAAACTACGAGCAGTACTTC.

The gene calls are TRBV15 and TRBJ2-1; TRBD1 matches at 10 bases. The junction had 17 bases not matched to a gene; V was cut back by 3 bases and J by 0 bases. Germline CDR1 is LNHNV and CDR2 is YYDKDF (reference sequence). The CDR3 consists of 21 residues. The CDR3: CATSSQSPGQGPRASYNEQFF. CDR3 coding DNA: TGTGCCACCAGCAGTCAGAGTCCGGGACAGGGGCCCAGAGCCTCCTACAATGAGCAGTTCTTC.

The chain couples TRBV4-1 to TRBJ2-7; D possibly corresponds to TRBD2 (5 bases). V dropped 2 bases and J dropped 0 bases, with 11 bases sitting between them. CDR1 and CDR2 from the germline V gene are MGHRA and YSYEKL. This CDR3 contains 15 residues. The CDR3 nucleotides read TGCGCCAGCAGCCAATTGGTAGGGAGCTCCTACGAGCAGTACTTC. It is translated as CASSQLVGSSYEQYF.

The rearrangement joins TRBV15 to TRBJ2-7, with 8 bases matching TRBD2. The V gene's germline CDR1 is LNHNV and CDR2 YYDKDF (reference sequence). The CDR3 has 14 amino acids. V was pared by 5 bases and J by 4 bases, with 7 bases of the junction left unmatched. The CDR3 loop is CATSLGLGDYEQYF. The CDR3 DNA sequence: TGTGCCACCAGCCTGGGACTAGGGGATTACGAGCAGTACTTC.

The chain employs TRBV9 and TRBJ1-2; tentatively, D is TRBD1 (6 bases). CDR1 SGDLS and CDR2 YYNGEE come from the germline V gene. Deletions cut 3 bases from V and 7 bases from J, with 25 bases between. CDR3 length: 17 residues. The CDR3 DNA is TGTGCCAGCAGCGCGGCCTTTCCCGGGACCATCAGGGGTGGCTACACCTTC. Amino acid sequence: CASSAAFPGTIRGGYTF.

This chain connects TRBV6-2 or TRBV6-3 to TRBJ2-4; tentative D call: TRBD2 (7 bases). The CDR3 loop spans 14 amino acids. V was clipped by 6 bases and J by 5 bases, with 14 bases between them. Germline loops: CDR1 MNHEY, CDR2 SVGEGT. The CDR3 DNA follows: TGTGCCAGCAGAGGGGGGCTAGCGGAAAACATTCAGTACTTC. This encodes CASRGGLAENIQYF.

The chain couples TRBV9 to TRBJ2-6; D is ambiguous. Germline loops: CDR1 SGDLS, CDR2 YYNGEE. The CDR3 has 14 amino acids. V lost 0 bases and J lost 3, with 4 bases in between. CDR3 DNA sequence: TGTGCCAGCAGCGTAGAGGTTGGGGCCAACGTCCTGACTTTC. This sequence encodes CASSVEVGANVLTF.

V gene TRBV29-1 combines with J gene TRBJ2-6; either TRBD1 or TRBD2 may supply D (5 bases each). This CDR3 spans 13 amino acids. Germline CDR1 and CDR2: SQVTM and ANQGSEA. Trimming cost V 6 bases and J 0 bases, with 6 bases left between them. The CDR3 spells CSVGVSGANVLTF. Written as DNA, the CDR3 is TGCAGCGTGGGGGTCTCTGGGGCCAACGTCCTGACTTTC.

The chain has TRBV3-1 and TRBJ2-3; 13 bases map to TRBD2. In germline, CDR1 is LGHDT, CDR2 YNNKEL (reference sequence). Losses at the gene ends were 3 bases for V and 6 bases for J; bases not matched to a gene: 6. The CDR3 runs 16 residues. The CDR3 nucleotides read TGTGCCAGCAGCCAGAGACTAGCGGGGGGAGGCGATACGCAGTATTTT. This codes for CASSQRLAGGGDTQYF.

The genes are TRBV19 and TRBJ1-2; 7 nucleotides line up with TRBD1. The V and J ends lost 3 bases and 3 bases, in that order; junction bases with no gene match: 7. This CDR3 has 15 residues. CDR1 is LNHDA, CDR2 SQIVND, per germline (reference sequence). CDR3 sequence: CASSISGGGDYGYTF. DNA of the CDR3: TGTGCCAGTAGTATCTCAGGAGGGGGCGACTATGGCTACACCTTC. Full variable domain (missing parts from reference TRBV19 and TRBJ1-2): DGGITQSPKYLFRKEGQNVTLSCEQNLNHDAMYWYRQDPGQGLRLIYYSQIVNDFQKGDIAEGYSVSREKKESFPLTVTSAQKNPTAFYLCASSISGGGDYGYTFGSGTRLTVV.

The CDR3 region has the DNA TGTGCCACCAGCAGAGATCGGCCCTCGGCAAACATTCAGTACTTC. It translates to CATSRDRPSANIQYF. The chain joins TRBV15 to TRBJ2-4; D call uncertain. The CDR3 covers 15 residues. V lost 0 bases, J lost 6 bases, and 12 bases lay in between. From germline, CDR1 is LNHNV and CDR2 YYDKDF (reference sequence). Based on the CDR3 plus reference TRBV15 and TRBJ2-4, the full variable domain is DAMVIQNPRYQVTQFGKPVTLSCSQTLNHNVMYWYQQKSSQAPKLLFHYYDKDFNNEADTPDNFQSRRPNTSFCFLDIRSPGLGDTAMYLCATSRDRPSANIQYFGAGTRLSVL.